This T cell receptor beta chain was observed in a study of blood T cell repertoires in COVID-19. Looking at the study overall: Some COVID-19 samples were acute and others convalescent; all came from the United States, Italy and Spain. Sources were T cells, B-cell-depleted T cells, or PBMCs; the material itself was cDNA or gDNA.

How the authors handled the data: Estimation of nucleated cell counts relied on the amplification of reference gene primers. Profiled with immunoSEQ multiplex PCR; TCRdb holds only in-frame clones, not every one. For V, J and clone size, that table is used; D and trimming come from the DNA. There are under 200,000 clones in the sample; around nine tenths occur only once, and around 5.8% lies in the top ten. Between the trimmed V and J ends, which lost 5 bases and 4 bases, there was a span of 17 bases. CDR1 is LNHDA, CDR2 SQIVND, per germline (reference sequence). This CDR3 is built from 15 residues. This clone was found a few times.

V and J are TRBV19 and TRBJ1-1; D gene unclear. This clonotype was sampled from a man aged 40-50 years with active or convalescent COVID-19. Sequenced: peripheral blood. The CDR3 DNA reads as TGTGCCAGTAGTTCCTCGGACTTTGTGAGCACTGAAGCTTTCTTT. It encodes CASSSSDFVSTEAFF.